Presented here are 25 T cell receptor beta chains from one specimen sequenced in a study of a mutant IDH1 vaccine in newly diagnosed glioma. Time point specified: week 23, last vaccination. The vaccine gave 300 ug of a 20-mer mutant IDH1 peptide subcutaneously per dose. No antigen has been identified for these receptors. Sequencing was performed with immunoSEQ multiplex PCR; in TCRdb, only in-frame clones are kept and a portion is missing. The table has 70,000 to 90,000 clones, 65% to 90% seen once. The material was PBMCs, obtained from a glioma patient whose treatment included an IDH1 peptide vaccine. The receptors stem from a man aged 25 to 40 with glioma. Some clones in this sample may be carry-over from other donors' samples.

The chain links TRBV29-1 to TRBJ2-7; D is undetermined. The CDR3 loop spans 12 amino acids. Trimming took off 3 bases at V and 0 bases at J, with 6 bases between the two ends. Germline CDR1 and CDR2: SQVTM and ANQGSEA. CDR3 bases: TGCAGCGTTGAGGCGAGCTCCTACGAGCAGTACTTC. This codes for CSVEASSYEQYF.

The V gene is TRBV6-1, the J gene TRBJ1-5; D is undetermined. Germline CDR1 MNHNS, CDR2 SASEGT. The CDR3 consists of 15 residues. Trimming left V 7 bases short and J 0 bases short, with 13 bases between. CDR3 residues: CASIETGFSNQPQHF. Here the CDR3 DNA reads TGTGCCAGCATTGAGACCGGTTTTAGCAATCAGCCCCAGCATTTT.

The chain joins TRBV2 to TRBJ2-1; D gene unclear. The V end was cut by 8 bases, the J end by 5 bases, with 13 bases between. The CDR3 sequence is 13 residues long. Germline CDR1 SNHLY, CDR2 FYNNEI. DNA of the CDR3: TGTGCCAGCGGGCCTCGCGGAAACAATGAGCAGTTCTTC. Protein: CASGPRGNNEQFF.

J is TRBJ2-7 and V is TRBV28; D is unresolved. Between the trimmed V and J ends, which lost 4 bases and 6 bases, there was a span of 4 bases. The CDR3 is made up of 10 amino acids. CDR1 and CDR2 (germline): MDHEN, SYDVKM. The DNA for the CDR3 is TGTGCCAGCAGTTGGCGCGAGCAGTACTTC. This gives the protein CASSWREQYF.

The chain carries TRBV7-9 and TRBJ2-3; D is ambiguous. Between the trimmed V and J ends, which lost 0 bases and 4 bases, there was a span of 2 bases. CDR1 and CDR2 from the germline V gene are SEHNR and FQNEAQ (reference sequence). This CDR3 is built from 12 residues. This CDR3 is CASSLAPDTQYF. Written as DNA, the CDR3 is TGTGCCAGCAGCTTAGCGCCAGATACGCAGTATTTT. Combining the CDR3 with reference TRBV7-9 and TRBJ2-3 gives the whole variable domain DTGVSQNPRHKITKRGQNVTFRCDPISEHNRLYWYRQTLGQGPEFLTYFQNEAQLEKSRLLSDRFSAERPKGSFSTLEIQRTEQGDSAMYLCASSLAPDTQYFGPGTRLTVL.

This chain uses TRBV29-1 with TRBJ1-1; 8 nucleotides line up with TRBD1. This CDR3 region has 13 residues. Germline CDR1 and CDR2: SQVTM and ANQGSEA. The V segment lost 6 bases and the J segment 4 bases; nucleotides outside the gene matches: 7. The chain's CDR3 is CSVTQGAGTEAFF. CDR3 sequence (DNA): TGCAGCGTAACCCAGGGGGCAGGCACTGAAGCTTTCTTT.

This clone appeared a few times. This rearrangement joins TRBV28 to TRBJ1-2; possible D gene TRBD1, 6 bases. Germline V gene lookup returns CDR1 MDHEN and CDR2 SYDVKM. CDR3 length: 14 amino acids. Deletions cut 3 bases from V and 7 bases from J, with 15 bases between. CDR3 sequence: CASSFTGLSGGYTF. The CDR3 DNA reads as TGTGCCAGCAGTTTCACAGGGCTTTCGGGTGGCTACACCTTC.

This chain links TRBV5-1 with TRBJ1-1, with 7 bases identical to TRBD1. J gave up 4 bases and V 4 bases, and 10 bases lay outside the gene matches. Germline CDR1 SGHRS, CDR2 YFSETQ. This CDR3 is 15 amino acids long. The CDR3 bases are TGCGCCAGCAGCACTACAGGGGCGGGCGGCACTGAAGCTTTCTTT. Translated, it gives CASSTTGAGGTEAFF.

The chain recombines TRBV27 with TRBJ2-2; the match to TRBD2 covers 7 bases. CDR1 and CDR2 (germline): MNHEY, SMNVEV (reference sequence). The CDR3 loop spans 16 amino acids. V lost 5 bases to trimming and J lost 4 bases; unmatched junction nucleotides: 10. The chain's CDR3 is CASSRGAGRRTGELFF. CDR3 nucleotides: TGTGCCAGCAGTCGAGGAGCGGGGCGGCGCACCGGGGAGCTGTTTTTT.

A remark on this clone: Other DNA sequences within the sample encode an identical CDR3. The chain recombines TRBV6-5 with TRBJ2-2; no clear D gene. The CDR3 is 15 residues long. Trimming took off 2 bases at V and 0 bases at J, with 7 bases between the two ends. The germline gives CDR1 MNHEY, CDR2 SVGAGI. CDR3 loop: CASSYLEPNTGELFF. The DNA of the CDR3 is TGTGCCAGCAGTTACCTTGAGCCGAACACCGGGGAGCTGTTTTTT.

V is TRBV9 and J is TRBJ1-3; D unresolved. Germline-derived CDR1 and CDR2 are SGDLS and YYNGEE. The CDR3 has 15 residues. Trimming took off 0 bases at V and 0 bases at J, with 7 bases between the two ends. In DNA, the CDR3 is TGTGCCAGCAGCGTAGACACCAGCTCTGGAAACACCATATATTTT. Translation: CASSVDTSSGNTIYF.

The sample holds a few counts of this clone. The chain combines TRBV28 with TRBJ2-7, with 9 bases fitting TRBD1. This CDR3 contains 16 residues. After removal of 3 bases from V and 1 base from J, the junction contained 7 bases not matched to a gene. Per germline, CDR1 MDHEN and CDR2 SYDVKM. The CDR3 nucleotides read TGTGCCAGCAGTTTCGTTTTAGGGACAGGGTCCTACGAGCAGTACTTC. Protein: CASSFVLGTGSYEQYF.

The CDR3 DNA reads as TGTGCCAGCAGTTTAAATCTAGTTCAGCAGTTCTTC. It is translated as CASSLNLVQQFF. V is TRBV28 and J is TRBJ2-1; D is ambiguous. V lost 2 bases, J lost 11 bases, and 10 bases lay in between. CDR1 and CDR2 from the germline V gene are MDHEN and SYDVKM. The CDR3 runs to 12 residues. The full variable domain, in which reference TRBV28 and TRBJ2-1 provide the parts outside the CDR3, is DVKVTQSSRYLVKRTGEKVFLECVQDMDHENMFWYRQDPGLGLRLIYFSYDVKMKEKGDIPEGYSVSREKKERFSLILESASTNQTSMYLCASSLNLVQQFFGPGTRLTVL.

This chain joins TRBV29-1 and TRBJ1-2; perhaps TRBD1 as D (6 bases). In germline, CDR1 is SQVTM, CDR2 ANQGSEA. The CDR3 has 15 amino acids. V was pared by 0 bases and J by 2 bases, with 13 bases between. The CDR3 here is CSVEDWGALNYGYTF. DNA for the CDR3: TGCAGCGTTGAAGATTGGGGGGCATTAAACTATGGCTACACCTTC.

This chain connects TRBV2 to TRBJ2-3, with 8 bases identical to TRBD1. Germline V gene lookup returns CDR1 SNHLY and CDR2 FYNNEI. V dropped 8 bases and J dropped 3; count of bases not matched to a gene: 13. CDR3 length: 16 amino acids. The CDR3 loop reads CASLPGGDLWTDTQYF. As DNA, the CDR3 is TGTGCCAGCTTGCCAGGGGGCGATTTGTGGACAGATACGCAGTATTTT.

This chain joins TRBV13 and TRBJ2-7; 8 bases match TRBD1. With 5 bases clipped from V and 6 bases from J, the junction kept 9 bases outside the gene matches. This CDR3 spans 14 amino acids. Germline CDR1 reads PRHDT; CDR2 reads FYEKMQ (reference sequence). The CDR3 sequence: CASSHRGQAGEQYF. The CDR3 nucleotides are TGTGCCAGCAGCCACAGGGGACAGGCAGGCGAGCAGTACTTC.

This rearrangement joins TRBV28 to TRBJ1-5; unclear D gene. Trimming shortened V by 3 bases and J by 7 bases, and 7 bases separated the two germline ends. This CDR3 spans 12 amino acids. CDR1 is MDHEN and CDR2 is SYDVKM in the germline V gene. The CDR3 is CASSFRRQPQHF. CDR3 in DNA: TGTGCCAGCAGTTTCCGTCGGCAGCCCCAGCATTTT.

A single count supports this clone. The V call is TRBV1, the J call TRBJ2-3; the D call of TRBD2 is as the table states it, not checked on the DNA. TRBV1 is a listed pseudogene. The CDR3 loop spans 19 amino acids. The CDR3 bases are TGCACCAGCAGCCAAGATCGACTAGCGGGGGGGCAGTGCACAGATACGCAGTATTTT. It codes for CTSSQDRLAGGQCTDTQYF.

This chain joins TRBV5-5 and TRBJ2-7; the D gene could be TRBD1 or TRBD2 (5 bases each). Trimming took off 4 bases at V and 1 base at J, with 15 bases between the two ends. Germline values: CDR1 SGHKS, CDR2 YYEKEE (reference sequence). CDR3 size: 15 residues. The CDR3 loop is CASSPGREKSYEQYF. CDR3 nucleotide sequence: TGTGCCAGCAGCCCGGGGCGAGAGAAGTCCTACGAGCAGTACTTC. Together with reference TRBV5-5 and TRBJ2-7, the CDR3 gives the full variable domain: DAGVTQSPTHLIKTRGQQVTLRCSPISGHKSVSWYQQVLGQGPQFIFQYYEKEERGRGNFPDRFSARQFPNYSSELNVNALLLGDSALYLCASSPGREKSYEQYFGPGTRLTVT.

The rearrangement links TRBV7-9 to TRBJ2-3, with TRBD2 matching over 8 bases. Germline CDR1 and CDR2: SEHNR and FQNEAQ (reference sequence). The CDR3 runs to 15 residues. Losses at the gene ends were 6 bases for V and 0 bases for J; bases not matched to a gene: 5. The DNA for the CDR3 is TGTGCCAGCAGGCTAGCGGGTTCTAGCACAGATACGCAGTATTTT. The encoded protein is CASRLAGSSTDTQYF.

V is TRBV21-1 and J is TRBJ2-6. TRBV21-1 is flagged as a pseudogene. This CDR3 spans 19 amino acids. The DNA of the CDR3 is TGTGCCAGCAGCAAAGTTGACTATGGGACCTTCTCTGGGGCCAACGTCCTGACTTTC. This codes for CASSKVDYGTFSGANVLTF.

V is TRBV18 and J is TRBJ2-1; D possibly corresponds to TRBD1 (6 bases). Germline CDR1 reads KGHSH; CDR2 reads LQKENI. V lost 1 base and J lost 5, with 12 bases in between. The CDR3 has 15 amino acids. In nucleotides, the CDR3 is TGTGCCAGCTCACCACAGGGGGTGGTCGACAATGAGCAGTTCTTC. Translating gives CASSPQGVVDNEQFF.

The chain employs TRBV5-4 and TRBJ2-1; 7 bases match TRBD2. The CDR3 sequence is 15 residues long. V was pared by 3 bases and J by 6 bases, with 9 bases of the junction left unmatched. Germline CDR1 and CDR2: SGHNT and YYREEE (reference sequence). The CDR3 bases are TGTGCCAGCAGCTCACCTGGACTAGAACCCAATGAGCAGTTCTTC. This encodes CASSSPGLEPNEQFF. The full variable domain, completed using reference TRBV5-4 and TRBJ2-1, is ETGVTQSPTHLIKTRGQQVTLRCSSQSGHNTVSWYQQALGQGPQFIFQYYREEENGRGNFPPRFSGLQFPNYSSELNVNALELDDSALYLCASSSPGLEPNEQFFGPGTRLTVL.

The J gene is TRBJ1-1, the V gene TRBV7-9, with 9 bases identical to TRBD1. Germline lookup yields CDR1 SEHNR and CDR2 FQNEAQ (reference sequence). Germline trimming cut 7 bases from V and 0 bases from J; bases unmatched to any gene: 3. The CDR3 length is 14 residues. CDR3 nucleotides: TGTGCCAGCACCCGGGACAGGGTGAACACTGAAGCTTTCTTT. Its protein product is CASTRDRVNTEAFF.

This chain joins TRBV10-3 and TRBJ2-5; D is undetermined. The CDR3 has 12 residues. Trimming removed 0 bases at V and 1 base at J, with 0 bases between. Germline V gene data show CDR1 as ENHRY and CDR2 as SYGVKD. The CDR3 DNA follows: TGTGCCATCAGTGAGTCCCAAGAGACCCAGTACTTC. This encodes CAISESQETQYF.